Shown below are 4 T cell receptor beta chains from a single sample sequenced in a study of CD8 T cells in Susac syndrome. Random hexamers served to reverse transcribe about 0.5 to 1 ug RNA. Via MiXCR, TCRdb re-called the immunoSEQ multiplex PCR reads, giving one row per CDR3 protein. Here the sample spans 180,000 or so distinct CDR3 sequences, 85% to 95% being singletons. Sequencing input: CD4+ T cells from PBMCs. These receptors originate from a human donor in good health.

The rearrangement links TRBV7-9 to TRBJ1-5; tentatively, D is TRBD1 (5 bases). This CDR3 has 16 amino acids. Trimming left V 1 base short and J 0 bases short, with 10 bases between. Germline V gene sequence: CDR1 SEHNR, CDR2 FQNEAQ (reference sequence). This CDR3 is CASSLDGRVSNQPQHF. The CDR3 DNA reads as TGTGCCAGCAGCTTAGATGGCAGGGTTAGCAATCAGCCCCAGCATTTT.

The V call is TRBV4-3, the J call TRBJ2-5, with TRBD2 matching 8 bases. V shed 0 bases, J shed 0 bases, and the junction held 6 bases outside the gene matches. This CDR3 has 17 residues. Per germline, CDR1 LGHNA and CDR2 YSLEER. This CDR3 is CASSQDPVAGYQETQYF. The CDR3, as DNA: TGCGCCAGCAGCCAAGATCCCGTAGCGGGGTACCAAGAGACCCAGTACTTC.

This chain connects TRBV27 to TRBJ2-7; unclear D gene. The CDR3 covers 10 residues. Germline V gene data show CDR1 as MNHEY and CDR2 as SMNVEV (reference sequence). V lost 7 bases, J lost 0 bases, and 1 base lay in between. CDR3 residues: CASTSYEQYV. Here the CDR3 DNA reads TGTGCCAGCACCTCCTACGAGCAGTACGTC.

This sequence joins TRBV2 and TRBJ1-2, with D possibly TRBD1 on 5 matching bases. Germline V CDR1 and CDR2: SNHLY, FYNNEI. V was clipped by 6 bases and J by 6 bases, with 8 bases between them. This CDR3 spans 11 amino acids. The CDR3 protein is CASRAGDGYTF. DNA for the CDR3: TGTGCCAGCAGAGCGGGGGATGGCTACACCTTC. Full variable domain (rest looked up from reference TRBV2 and TRBJ1-2): EPEVTQTPSHQVTQMGQEVILRCVPISNHLYFYWYRQILGQKVEFLVSFYNNEISEKSEIFDDQFSVERPDGSNFTLKIRSTKLEDSAMYFCASRAGDGYTFGSGTRLTVV.